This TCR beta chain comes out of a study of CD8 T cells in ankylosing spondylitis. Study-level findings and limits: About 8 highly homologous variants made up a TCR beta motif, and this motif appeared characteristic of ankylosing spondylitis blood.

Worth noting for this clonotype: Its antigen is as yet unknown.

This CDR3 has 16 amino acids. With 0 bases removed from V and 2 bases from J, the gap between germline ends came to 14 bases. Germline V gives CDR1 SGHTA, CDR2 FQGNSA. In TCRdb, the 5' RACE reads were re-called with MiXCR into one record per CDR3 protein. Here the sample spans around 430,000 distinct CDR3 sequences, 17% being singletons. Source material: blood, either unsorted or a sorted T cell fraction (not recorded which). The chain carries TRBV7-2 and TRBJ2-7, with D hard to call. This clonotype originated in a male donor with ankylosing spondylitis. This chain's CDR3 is CASSLASPGGTYEQYF. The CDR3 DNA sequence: TGTGCCAGCAGCTTAGCGTCCCCGGGCGGCACCTACGAGCAGTACTTC. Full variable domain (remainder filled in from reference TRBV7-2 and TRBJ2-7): GAGVSQSPSNKVTEKGKDVELRCDPISGHTALYWYRQSLGQGLEFLIYFQGNSAPDKSGLPSDRFSAERTGGSVSTLTIQRTQQEDSAVYLCASSLASPGGTYEQYFGPGTRLTVT.